The clone carrying this TCR beta chain came up once. Seattle patient enrollment occurred during active infection, with longitudinal follow-up thereafter. Per the study methods: Amplified reference gene primers provided the basis for estimating nucleated cell counts. Profiling relied on immunoSEQ multiplex PCR, and the TCRdb table lists in-frame clones only, not all of them. Clonal size and the V and J genes are those of that table, whereas D and trimming came from the DNA. The sample includes some 180,000 clones, about 87% of them seen just once. These data originate in a study of blood T cell repertoires in COVID-19. Study background: Sample material is recorded as cDNA or gDNA derived from T cells, B-cell-depleted T cells, or PBMCs.

The CDR3 is 14 residues long. Germline CDR1 and CDR2: MNHEY and SMNVEV (reference sequence). Trimming took off 0 bases at V and 6 bases at J, with 8 bases between the two ends. The V and J genes are TRBV27 and TRBJ2-2; D is ambiguous. The sample taken for sequencing was peripheral blood. The clonotype comes from a woman of 80 years or more with COVID-19, enrolled during active disease. CDR3 protein: CASSLSSFAGELFF. The CDR3 nucleotides read TGTGCCAGCAGTTTATCGAGCTTCGCCGGGGAGCTGTTTTTT.